The clone carrying this TCR beta chain was seen once. This entry belongs to a study of regulatory T cells in long-lasting Graves disease. Regarding time point: newly diagnosed GD, antithyroid drugs for less than 3 months. RNA extracted from PBMCs served as the sequencing template. Trimming took off 2 bases at V and 4 bases at J, with 9 bases between the two ends. The CDR3 sequence is 14 residues long. Germline assignment: CDR1 SGHTA and CDR2 FQGNSA. Researchers made TCR beta libraries by using iRepertoire HTBI primers and running Arm-PCR on CDR3 regions. From the multiplex PCR reads, TCRdb called clonotypes with MiXCR, one entry per CDR3 protein. The sample holds around 450,000 distinct CDR3 sequences, 15% to 20% seen once. A further study also used this sample, focusing on T cells in Graves' hyperthyroidism and ophthalmopathy.

J is TRBJ2-1 and V is TRBV7-2, with D possibly matching TRBD2 (5 bases). The sequence came from a middle-aged man with Graves disease. Sequenced material: peripheral blood mononuclear cells (PBMCs), taken at new diagnosis, from a patient treated with antithyroid drugs. The CDR3 spells CASSLYGGYNEQFF. CDR3 DNA sequence: TGTGCCAGCAGCTTATATGGCGGGTACAATGAGCAGTTCTTC.